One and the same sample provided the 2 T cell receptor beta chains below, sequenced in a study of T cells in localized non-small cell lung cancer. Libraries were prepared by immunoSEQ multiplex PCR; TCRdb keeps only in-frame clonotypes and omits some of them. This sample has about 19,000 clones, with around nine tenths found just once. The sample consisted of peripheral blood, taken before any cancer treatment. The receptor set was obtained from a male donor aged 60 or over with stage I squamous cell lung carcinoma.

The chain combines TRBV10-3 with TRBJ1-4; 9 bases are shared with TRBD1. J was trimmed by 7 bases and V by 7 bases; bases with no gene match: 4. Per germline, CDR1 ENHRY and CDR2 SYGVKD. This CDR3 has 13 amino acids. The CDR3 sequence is CAITGDRAEKLFF. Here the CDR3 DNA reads TGTGCCATCACCGGGGACAGGGCTGAAAAACTGTTTTTT.

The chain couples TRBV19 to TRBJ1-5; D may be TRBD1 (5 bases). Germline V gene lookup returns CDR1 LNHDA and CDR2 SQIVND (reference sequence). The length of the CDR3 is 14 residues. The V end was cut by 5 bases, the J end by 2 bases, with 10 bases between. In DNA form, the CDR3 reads TGTGCCAGTAGTCTCCGGGACGGCAATCAGCCCCAGCATTTT. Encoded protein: CASSLRDGNQPQHF.